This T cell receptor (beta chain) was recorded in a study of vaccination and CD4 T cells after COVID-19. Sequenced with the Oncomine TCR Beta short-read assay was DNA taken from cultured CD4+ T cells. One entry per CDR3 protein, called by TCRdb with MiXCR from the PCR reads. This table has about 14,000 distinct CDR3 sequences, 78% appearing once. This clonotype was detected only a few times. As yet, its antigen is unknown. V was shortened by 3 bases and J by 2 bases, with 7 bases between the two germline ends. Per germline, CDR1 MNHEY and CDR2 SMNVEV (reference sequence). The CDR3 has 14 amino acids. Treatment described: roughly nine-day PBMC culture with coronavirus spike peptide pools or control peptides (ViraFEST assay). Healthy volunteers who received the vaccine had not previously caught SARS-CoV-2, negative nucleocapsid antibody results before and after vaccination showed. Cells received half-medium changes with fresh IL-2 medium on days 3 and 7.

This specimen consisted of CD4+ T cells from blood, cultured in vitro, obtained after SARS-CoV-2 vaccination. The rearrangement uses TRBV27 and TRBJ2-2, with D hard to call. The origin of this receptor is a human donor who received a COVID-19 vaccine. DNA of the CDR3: TGTGCCAGCAGTTTCCAACATAACACCGGGGAGCTGTTTTTT. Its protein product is CASSFQHNTGELFF.